The 13 T cell receptor beta chains given below trace back to one sample, sequenced in a study of control samples from healthy donors and cancer patients. Profiled with immunoSEQ multiplex PCR; TCRdb holds only in-frame clones, not every one. The data contain 100,000 or so clones, roughly nine tenths of them singletons. Sample: blood. The receptors were sampled from a woman aged 45 to 65 in good health.

This clone was counted between two and nine times. The J gene is TRBJ2-1, the V gene TRBV30; D not resolved. From germline, CDR1 is GTSNPN and CDR2 SVGIG (reference sequence). This CDR3 spans 12 amino acids. Trimming pared 0 bases from V and 10 bases from J, leaving 10 bases between. CDR3 loop: CAWSVDLIEQFF. CDR3 nucleotides: TGTGCCTGGAGTGTAGACCTGATCGAGCAGTTCTTC.

The CDR3 loop is CASSQGPSGNTIYF. CDR3 nucleotide sequence: TGTGCCAGCAGCCAAGGTCCCTCTGGAAACACCATATATTTT. The chain uses TRBV3-1 (or the pseudogene TRBV3-2) and TRBJ1-3; no reliable D call. CDR3 length equals 14 residues. Trimming removed 1 base from V and 0 bases from J, with 4 bases in between. The germline gives CDR1 LGHDT, CDR2 YNNKEL (reference sequence).

The rearrangement links TRBV4-3 to TRBJ1-1; D is uncertain. Between the trimmed V and J ends, which lost 1 base and 5 bases, there was a span of 20 bases. Germline V lookup: CDR1 LGHNA, CDR2 YSLEER. The CDR3 contains 17 residues. CDR3 amino acids: CASSQGVGRGLDTEAFF. The CDR3 nucleotides read TGCGCCAGCAGCCAAGGCGTTGGTCGCGGGTTGGATACTGAAGCTTTCTTT.

This clone was observed a few times. DNA for the CDR3: TGTGCCAGCAGCGGCGACGAAGGAACGAACACCGGGGAGCTGTTTTTT. Encoded protein: CASSGDEGTNTGELFF. The gene calls are TRBV3-1 (or the pseudogene TRBV3-2) and TRBJ2-2, with unresolved D. Germline V gene data show CDR1 as LGHDT and CDR2 as YNNKEL (reference sequence). Trimming removed 5 bases at V and 0 bases at J, with 13 bases between. CDR3 length: 16 amino acids.

In its sample, this clone was seen a few times. The chain uses TRBV19 and TRBJ2-1; D may be TRBD1 (6 bases). From germline, CDR1 is LNHDA and CDR2 SQIVND (reference sequence). The V end lost 3 bases, the J end lost 9 bases, and 18 bases lay between the germline ends. This CDR3 has 15 amino acids. The CDR3 loop is CASSIGTPTRGEQFF. As DNA, the CDR3 is TGTGCCAGTAGTATCGGGACACCCACCAGGGGTGAGCAGTTCTTC. The complete variable domain, with remaining parts taken from reference TRBV19 and TRBJ2-1, reads DGGITQSPKYLFRKEGQNVTLSCEQNLNHDAMYWYRQDPGQGLRLIYYSQIVNDFQKGDIAEGYSVSREKKESFPLTVTSAQKNPTAFYLCASSIGTPTRGEQFFGPGTRLTVL.

The chain employs TRBV3-1 (or the pseudogene TRBV3-2) and TRBJ2-7, with TRBD2 matching 7 bases. V dropped 4 bases and J dropped 5; count of bases not matched to a gene: 14. Germline assignment: CDR1 LGHDT and CDR2 YNNKEL (reference sequence). CDR3 length: 16 amino acids. The CDR3 nucleotides are TGTGCCAGCAGCCCACTCTTAGCGGGCCACGGGGACGAGCAGTACTTC. As protein: CASSPLLAGHGDEQYF.

The gene calls are TRBV6-2 or TRBV6-3 and TRBJ2-5; D is perhaps TRBD1 or TRBD2 (5 bases each). The CDR3 covers 13 residues. Trimming took 3 bases from V and 2 from J, leaving 7 bases between them. Looked up from germline, CDR1 is MNHEY and CDR2 is SVGEGT. The chain's CDR3 is CASSYWGQETQYF. The DNA of the CDR3 is TGTGCCAGCAGTTATTGGGGGCAAGAGACCCAGTACTTC.

The chain carries TRBV7-8 and TRBJ1-6; a weak D match, TRBD1 (5 bases). The CDR3 totals 16 residues. Per germline, CDR1 SGHVS and CDR2 FQNEAQ. Trimming cost V 5 bases and J 7 bases, with 18 bases left between them. The CDR3 sequence: CASSPAVGGRNSPLHF. Here the CDR3 DNA reads TGTGCCAGCAGCCCCGCCGTTGGGGGACGGAATTCACCCCTCCACTTT.

This clone appeared once. The chain carries TRBV12-3 or TRBV12-4 and TRBJ1-2; 7 nucleotides align to TRBD1. The J segment lost 4 bases and the V segment lost 8 bases, leaving 4 bases of the junction unmatched. The CDR3 length is 12 residues. For the CDR3, the DNA is TGTGCCAGCTTAGGGGGCTCCTATGGCTACACCTTC. It encodes CASLGGSYGYTF.

J is TRBJ1-1 and V is TRBV2; D not resolved. There are 14 residues in the CDR3. The V end was cut by 4 bases, the J end by 4 bases, with 13 bases between. From germline, CDR1 is SNHLY and CDR2 FYNNEI. The CDR3 nucleotides are TGTGCCAGCAGTGTATTGGCACATCTCACTGAAGCTTTCTTT. Translation gives CASSVLAHLTEAFF.

The chain carries TRBV14 and TRBJ2-4; no clear D. Germline V CDR1 and CDR2: SGHDN, FVKESK. The CDR3 is 16 residues long. Between the trimmed V and J ends, which lost 4 bases and 4 bases, there was a span of 17 bases. This CDR3 reads CASSPFIRIRKNIQYF. CDR3 DNA sequence: TGTGCCAGCAGCCCGTTTATCCGGATCAGGAAAAACATTCAGTACTTC.

This clone has only a few counts. The rearrangement links TRBV7-2 to TRBJ1-1, with D possibly being TRBD1 (6 bases). V was shortened by 4 bases and J by 5 bases, with 14 bases between the two germline ends. In germline, CDR1 is SGHTA, CDR2 FQGNSA. This CDR3 region has 14 residues. CDR3 amino acids: CASSSQQGRTEAFF. In DNA, the CDR3 is TGTGCCAGCAGCTCCCAGCAGGGGAGGACTGAAGCTTTCTTT.

The V gene is TRBV19, the J gene TRBJ1-5, with D hard to call. Germline values: CDR1 LNHDA, CDR2 SQIVND (reference sequence). This CDR3 comprises 15 residues. V lost 0 bases, J lost 3 bases, and 9 bases lay in between. CDR3 amino acids: CASSIEVGNNQPQHF. CDR3 bases: TGTGCCAGTAGTATAGAGGTAGGAAACAATCAGCCCCAGCATTTT.